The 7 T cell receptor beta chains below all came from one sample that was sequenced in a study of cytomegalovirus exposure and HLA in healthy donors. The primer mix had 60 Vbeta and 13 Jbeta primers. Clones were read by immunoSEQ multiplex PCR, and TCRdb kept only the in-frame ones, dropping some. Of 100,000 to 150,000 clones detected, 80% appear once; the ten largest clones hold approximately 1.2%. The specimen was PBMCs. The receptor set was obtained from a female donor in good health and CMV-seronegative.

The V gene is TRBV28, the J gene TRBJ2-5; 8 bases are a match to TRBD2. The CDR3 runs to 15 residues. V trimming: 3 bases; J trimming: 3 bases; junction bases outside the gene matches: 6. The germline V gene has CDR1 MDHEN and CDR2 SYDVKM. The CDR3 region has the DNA TGTGCCAGCAGTTTGTCATACGGGAGGGAAGAGACCCAGTACTTC. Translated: CASSLSYGREETQYF.

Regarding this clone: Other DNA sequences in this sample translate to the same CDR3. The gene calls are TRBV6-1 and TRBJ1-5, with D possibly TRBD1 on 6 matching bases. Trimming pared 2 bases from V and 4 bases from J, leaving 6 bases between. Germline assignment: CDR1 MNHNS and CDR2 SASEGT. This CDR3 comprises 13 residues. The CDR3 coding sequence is TGTGCCAGCAGTGAACAGGGGAATCAGCCCCAGCATTTT. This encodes CASSEQGNQPQHF.

CDR3: CASSTTTSGIVGGELFF. In DNA, the CDR3 is TGTGCCAGCTCGACAACGACTAGCGGGATAGTGGGCGGGGAGCTGTTTTTT. The rearrangement links TRBV7-8 to TRBJ2-2; 11 nucleotides agree with TRBD2. The V gene's germline CDR1 is SGHVS and CDR2 FQNEAQ. Trimming removed 8 bases from V and 7 bases from J; junction bases left unmatched: 15. The CDR3 has 17 amino acids.

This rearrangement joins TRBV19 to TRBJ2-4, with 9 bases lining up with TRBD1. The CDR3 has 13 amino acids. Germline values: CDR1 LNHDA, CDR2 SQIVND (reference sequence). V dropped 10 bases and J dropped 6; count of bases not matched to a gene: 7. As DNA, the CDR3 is TGTGCCACCTTGGACAGGGGAGGAAACATTCAGTACTTC. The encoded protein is CATLDRGGNIQYF. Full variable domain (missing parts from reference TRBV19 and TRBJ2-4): DGGITQSPKYLFRKEGQNVTLSCEQNLNHDAMYWYRQDPGQGLRLIYYSQIVNDFQKGDIAEGYSVSREKKESFPLTVTSAQKNPTAFYLCATLDRGGNIQYFGAGTRLSVL.

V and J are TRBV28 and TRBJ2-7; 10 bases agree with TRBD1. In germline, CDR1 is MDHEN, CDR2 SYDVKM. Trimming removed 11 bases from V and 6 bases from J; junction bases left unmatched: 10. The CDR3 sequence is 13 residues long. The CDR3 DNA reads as TGTGCCTGGGGGACAGGGGCTTTCCGCGAGCAGTACTTC. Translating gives CAWGTGAFREQYF.

This chain's CDR3 is CASSETTGGNQPQHF. CDR3 nucleotides: TGTGCCAGCAGTGAAACGACAGGGGGAAATCAGCCCCAGCATTTT. The chain uses TRBV6-1 and TRBJ1-5; 9 nucleotides line up with TRBD1. The length of the CDR3 is 15 residues. Germline V CDR1 and CDR2: MNHNS, SASEGT. J gave up 4 bases and V 2 bases, and 3 bases lay outside the gene matches.

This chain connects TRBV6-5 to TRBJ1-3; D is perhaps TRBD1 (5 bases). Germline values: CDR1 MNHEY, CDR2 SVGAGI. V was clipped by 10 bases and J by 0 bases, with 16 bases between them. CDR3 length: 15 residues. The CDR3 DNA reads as TGTGCCACGAGACAGCGAATTAGCTCTGGAAACACCATATATTTT. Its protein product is CATRQRISSGNTIYF.